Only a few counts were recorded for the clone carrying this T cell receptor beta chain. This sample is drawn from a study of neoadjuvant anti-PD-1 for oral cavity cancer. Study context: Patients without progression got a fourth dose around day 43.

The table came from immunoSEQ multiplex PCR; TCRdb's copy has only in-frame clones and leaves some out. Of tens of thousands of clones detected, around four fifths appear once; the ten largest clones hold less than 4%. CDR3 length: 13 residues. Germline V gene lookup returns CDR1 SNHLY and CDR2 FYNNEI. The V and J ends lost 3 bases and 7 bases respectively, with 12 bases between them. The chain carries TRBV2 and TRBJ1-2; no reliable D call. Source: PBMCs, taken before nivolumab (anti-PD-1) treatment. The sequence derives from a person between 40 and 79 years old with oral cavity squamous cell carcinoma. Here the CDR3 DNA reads TGTGCCAGCAGTGAGTTGTTAAAGGGTGGCTACACCTTC. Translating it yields CASSELLKGGYTF.